This paragraph reports one T cell receptor beta chain. It is unclear where the CDR3 begins or ends on the DNA, so no DNA is shown, and the CDR3 is as TCRdb lists it. The data were obtained in a study of kidney transplant recipient with SARS-CoV-2 infection. TCRdb reanalysed the reads using MiXCR and keeps one entry per CDR3 protein. Among approximately 240,000 distinct CDR3 sequences, 29% were seen once, and the ten largest hold nearly 7.5%. The CDR3 numbers 19 amino acids, ends counted. The rearrangement links TRBV7-5 to TRBJ1-2. TRBV7-5 is shown as a pseudogene. The sequences come from a blood sample, collected at baseline and on roughly day 110 from a kidney transplant recipient. This sequence originates from a male patient in his thirties who had COVID-19 and was a kidney transplant recipient. The T cells may partly be graft donor cells. The CDR3 region is CISVPEMHGEVGKTYGYTF.